This TCR beta chain is drawn from a study of control samples from healthy donors and cancer patients. The CDR3 extends over 12 amino acids. Trimming removed 2 bases from V and 7 bases from J, with 9 bases in between. Germline V gene lookup returns CDR1 MNHEY and CDR2 SVGEGT. This table comes from immunoSEQ multiplex PCR, and its TCRdb copy is limited to in-frame clones, with some not included. The sample includes about 75,000 clones, approximately 84% of them seen just once. Material: blood. The receptor comes from a middle-aged man in good health. The V gene is TRBV6-2 or TRBV6-3, the J gene TRBJ2-7; no reliable D call. As DNA, the CDR3 is TGTGCCAGCAGTTACGTGCTGGGAGAGCAGTACTTC. It yields the protein CASSYVLGEQYF.